This TCR beta chain was captured by sequencing in a study of shared clonotypes between healthy human individuals. Across the study: With ages of 18 to 49, the donors were two women and a few men.

Adults of Caucasian background living in Nashville, Tennessee made up all donors. With respect to this clone: Its antigen is currently unknown.

Sequencing was performed with immunoSEQ multiplex PCR; in TCRdb, only in-frame clones are kept and a portion is missing. The data contain over 1.5 million clones, 95% to 99% of them singletons. The CDR3 is 12 amino acids. V gave up 1 base and J gave up 8 bases, with 8 bases separating them. Looked up from germline, CDR1 is MNHNS and CDR2 is SASEGT. Study results and limitations: Of the naive CD4 clonotypes, around 4.7% were shared across a few donors. What limited the represented genetic and exposure-history diversity was the small number of donors.

Sequences were obtained from naive CD4+ T cells sorted from blood. The subset denotes: CD45RA+ positively selected. This clonotype originated in a man under 40 in good health. V gene TRBV6-1 combines with J gene TRBJ1-2; D gene uncertain. CDR3 nucleotides: TGTGCCAGCAGTGAAGTAGCTCCCGGCTACACCTTC. Its protein product is CASSEVAPGYTF.